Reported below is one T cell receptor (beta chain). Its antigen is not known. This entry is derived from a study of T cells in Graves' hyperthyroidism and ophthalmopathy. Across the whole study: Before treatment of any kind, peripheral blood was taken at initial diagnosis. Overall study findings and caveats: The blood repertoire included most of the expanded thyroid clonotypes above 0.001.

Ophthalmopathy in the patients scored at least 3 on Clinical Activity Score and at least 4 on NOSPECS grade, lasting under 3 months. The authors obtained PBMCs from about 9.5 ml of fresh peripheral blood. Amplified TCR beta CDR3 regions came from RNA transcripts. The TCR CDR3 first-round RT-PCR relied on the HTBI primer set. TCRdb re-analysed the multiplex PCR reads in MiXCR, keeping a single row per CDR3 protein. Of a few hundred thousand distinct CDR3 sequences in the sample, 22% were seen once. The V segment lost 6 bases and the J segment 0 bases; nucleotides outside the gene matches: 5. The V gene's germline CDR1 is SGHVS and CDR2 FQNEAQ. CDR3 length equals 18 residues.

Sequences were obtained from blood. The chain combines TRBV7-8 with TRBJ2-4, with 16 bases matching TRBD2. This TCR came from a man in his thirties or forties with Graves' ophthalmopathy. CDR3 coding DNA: TGTGCCAGCAGACCGGGACTAGCGGGAGGGCTAGCCAAAAACATTCAGTACTTC. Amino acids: CASRPGLAGGLAKNIQYF.